Presented here are 12 T cell receptor beta chains from one specimen sequenced in a study of blood T cell repertoires in COVID-19. Profiled with immunoSEQ multiplex PCR; TCRdb holds only in-frame clones, not every one. The repertoire holds around 200,000 clones, with roughly 90% as singletons. The specimen was PBMCs or T cells enriched from blood (not recorded which). The receptors here all came from a woman aged 40 to 50 with acute COVID-19.

The V and J genes are TRBV18 and TRBJ1-1, with a weak D call TRBD1 (6 bases). The V gene's germline CDR1 is KGHSH and CDR2 LQKENI. V lost 0 bases and J lost 1, with 9 bases in between. The CDR3 extends over 15 amino acids. CDR3 amino acids: CASSPPRGSNTEAFF. The CDR3 DNA sequence: TGTGCCAGCTCACCACCTAGGGGGTCGAACACTGAAGCTTTCTTT.

The rearrangement joins TRBV9 to TRBJ2-2, with TRBD1 as a possible D gene (5 bases). Trimming shortened V by 0 bases and J by 4 bases, and 13 bases separated the two germline ends. This CDR3 contains 16 residues. CDR1 SGDLS and CDR2 YYNGEE come from the germline V gene. The CDR3 is CASSVAIGDATGELFF. CDR3 nucleotide sequence: TGTGCCAGCAGCGTAGCTATAGGGGATGCCACCGGGGAGCTGTTTTTT.

This sequence joins TRBV5-6 and TRBJ1-1; a weak D match, TRBD1 (6 bases). Between the trimmed V and J ends, which lost 0 bases and 3 bases, there was a span of 12 bases. Germline V gives CDR1 SGHDT, CDR2 YYEEEE. CDR3 length: 15 residues. The CDR3 coding sequence is TGTGCCAGCAGCTTGGTCCCGCCAGGGGACACTGAAGCTTTCTTT. Protein: CASSLVPPGDTEAFF.

In its sample, this clone was seen once. The V call is TRBV20-1, the J call TRBJ2-5; no clear D gene. The V end was cut by 4 bases, the J end by 1 base, with 4 bases between. CDR1 and CDR2 (germline): DFQATT, SNEGSKA (reference sequence). CDR3 size: 11 residues. Written as DNA, the CDR3 is TGCAGTGCTAAGCTCCAAGAGACCCAGTACTTC. Protein sequence: CSAKLQETQYF.

The gene calls are TRBV6-1 and TRBJ2-7; 7 nucleotides match TRBD2. This CDR3 has 14 residues. Germline V gives CDR1 MNHNS, CDR2 SASEGT. The trim removed 3 bases at V and 1 base at J, leaving 3 bases unmatched. The CDR3 DNA reads TGTGCCAGCAGTGACGGGGGGAAGTCCTACGAGCAGTACTTC. As protein: CASSDGGKSYEQYF.

DNA for the CDR3: TGCGCCAGCAGTGAGCCCAAAGGACTGAATCAGCCCCAGCATTTT. It specifies CASSEPKGLNQPQHF. The chain uses TRBV10-1 and TRBJ1-5, with D unclear. The V end was cut by 2 bases, the J end by 4 bases, with 12 bases between. The CDR3 has 15 residues. CDR1 is WNHNN and CDR2 is SYGVQD in the germline V gene (reference sequence).

The V gene is TRBV7-8, the J gene TRBJ1-3, with D unclear. Per the germline V gene, CDR1 is SGHVS and CDR2 is FQNEAQ. CDR3 length equals 17 residues. The V end lost 1 base, the J end lost 0 bases, and 13 bases lay between the germline ends. The CDR3 reads CASSLGGSRISGNTIYF. The CDR3 bases are TGTGCCAGCAGCTTAGGCGGCAGCCGGATCTCTGGAAACACCATATATTTT.

V is TRBV5-6 and J is TRBJ1-2, with TRBD1 matching over 7 bases. The CDR3 runs 15 residues. In germline, CDR1 is SGHDT, CDR2 YYEEEE. V lost 1 base and J lost 0; bases outside the gene matches: 3. The CDR3 coding sequence is TGTGCCAGCAGCTTGTCAGGGACAGCTAACTATGGCTACACCTTC. Protein sequence: CASSLSGTANYGYTF. The whole variable domain, remainder taken from reference TRBV5-6 and TRBJ1-2, is DAGVTQSPTHLIKTRGQQVTLRCSPKSGHDTVSWYQQALGQGPQFIFQYYEEEERQRGNFPDRFSGHQFPNYSSELNVNALLLGDSALYLCASSLSGTANYGYTFGSGTRLTVV.

The gene calls are TRBV6-2 or TRBV6-3 and TRBJ1-2; 8 bases match TRBD1. Looked up from germline, CDR1 is MNHEY and CDR2 is SVGEGT. The CDR3 covers 14 residues. V was clipped by 2 bases and J by 8 bases; unmatched bases: 7. CDR3 bases: TGTGCCAGCAGTTACCGGACAGGGAAGGTGGGCTACACCTTC. It is translated as CASSYRTGKVGYTF.

The V gene is TRBV19, the J gene TRBJ2-5; TRBD2 might be the D (6 bases). This CDR3 comprises 15 residues. With 5 bases removed from V and 8 bases from J, the gap between germline ends came to 21 bases. CDR1 is LNHDA and CDR2 is SQIVND in the germline V gene (reference sequence). CDR3 sequence: CASSRNDLTGTTQYF. The CDR3 nucleotides read TGTGCCAGTAGTCGAAATGACCTCACCGGGACTACCCAGTACTTC.

The V and J genes are TRBV19 and TRBJ2-2; D is possibly TRBD1 (5 bases). Trimming took 9 bases from V and 1 from J, leaving 9 bases between them. This CDR3 region has 13 residues. The germline gives CDR1 LNHDA, CDR2 SQIVND (reference sequence). This CDR3 reads CARETENTGELFF. The CDR3 DNA reads as TGTGCCAGGGAGACAGAGAACACCGGGGAGCTGTTTTTT.

The chain links TRBV12-5 to TRBJ1-1, with D possibly being TRBD1 (5 bases). The V end was cut by 9 bases, the J end by 4 bases, with 30 bases between. The CDR3 covers 18 residues. Germline CDR1 LGHNT, CDR2 FRNRAP. CDR3 protein: CASRSPNAGIDEATEAFF. The CDR3 region has the DNA TGTGCTAGCCGATCTCCGAACGCAGGGATAGATGAGGCCACTGAAGCTTTCTTT.